The clone carrying this T cell receptor beta chain was seen only a few times. The target antigen is unknown. This sample is part of a study of beta chain features in type 1 diabetes. Findings and caveats of the study: Healthy donors had naive, central memory and Treg TCRB repertoires that appeared less similar than those seen among patients. VDJ junctions in type 1 diabetes patients carried more deletions and fewer insertions.

Germline assignment: CDR1 KGHSY and CDR2 FQNENV. Trimming removed 4 bases from V and 4 bases from J, with 14 bases in between. The length of the CDR3 is 15 residues. Expressed TCRB transcripts were sequenced because the entire RNA isolate underwent reverse transcription. Method: immunoSEQ multiplex PCR; TCRdb's copy keeps in-frame clones and lacks some. Of about 410,000 clones listed, around 14% are singletons. The receptor was isolated from a man aged 25-45 years in good health. The rearrangement uses TRBV16 and TRBJ1-5; D is perhaps TRBD1 (6 bases). Sequenced: naive CD4+ T cells from blood. Here the CDR3 DNA reads TGTGCCAGCAGCCGCAGGGACATTGCGAATCAGCCCCAGCATTTT. Translating it yields CASSRRDIANQPQHF.